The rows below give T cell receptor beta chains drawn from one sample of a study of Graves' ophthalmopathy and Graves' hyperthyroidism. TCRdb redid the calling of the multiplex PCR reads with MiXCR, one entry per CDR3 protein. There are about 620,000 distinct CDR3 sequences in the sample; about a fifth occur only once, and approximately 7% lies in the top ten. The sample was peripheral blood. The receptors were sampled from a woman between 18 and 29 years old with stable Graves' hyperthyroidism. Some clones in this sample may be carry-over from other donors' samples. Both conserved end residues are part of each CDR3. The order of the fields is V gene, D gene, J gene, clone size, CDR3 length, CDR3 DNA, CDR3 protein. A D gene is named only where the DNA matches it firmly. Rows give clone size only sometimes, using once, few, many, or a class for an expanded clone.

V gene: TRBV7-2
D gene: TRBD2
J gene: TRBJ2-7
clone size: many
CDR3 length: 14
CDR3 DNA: TGTGCCAGCAGCTTAGGGACTAGCGGGAACGAGCAGTACTTC
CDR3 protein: CASSLGTSGNEQYF

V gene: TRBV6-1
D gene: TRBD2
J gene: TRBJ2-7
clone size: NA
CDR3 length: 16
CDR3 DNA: TGTGCCAGCAGTGAAGGCGCGGGACGGGGGGCCTACGAGCAGTACTTC
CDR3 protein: CASSEGAGRGAYEQYF

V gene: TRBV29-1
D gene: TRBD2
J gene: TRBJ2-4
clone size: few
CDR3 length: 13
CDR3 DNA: TGCAGCGTTGATGGGCTAGCGGGGAACATTAAGTACTTC
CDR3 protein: CSVDGLAGNIKYF

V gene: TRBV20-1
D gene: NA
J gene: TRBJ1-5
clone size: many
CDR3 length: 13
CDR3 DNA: TGCAGTGCCGGGGGGCAGGACCATCAGCCCCAGCATTTT
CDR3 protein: CSAGGQDHQPQHF

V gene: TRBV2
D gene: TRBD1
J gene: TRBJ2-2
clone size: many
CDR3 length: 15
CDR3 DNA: TGTGCCAGCAGGGGACAGGGGAGGAACACCGGGGAGCTGTTTTTT
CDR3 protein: CASRGQGRNTGELFF

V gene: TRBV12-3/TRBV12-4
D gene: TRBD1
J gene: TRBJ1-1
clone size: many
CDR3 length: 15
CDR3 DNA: TGCGCCAGCAGCCTCGGGACAGGGCTGAACACTGAAGCTTTCTTT
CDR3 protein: CASSLGTGLNTEAFF

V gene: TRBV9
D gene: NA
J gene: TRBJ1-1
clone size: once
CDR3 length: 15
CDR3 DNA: TGTGCCAGCAGCGTAAGTCTGACTATGAACACTGAAGCTTTCTTT
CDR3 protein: CASSVSLTMNTEAFF

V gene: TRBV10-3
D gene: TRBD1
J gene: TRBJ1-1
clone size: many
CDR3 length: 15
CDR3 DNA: TGTGCCATCAGTGACCGGACAGGGGAAGGCTCTGAAGCTTTCTTT
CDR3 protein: CAISDRTGEGSEAFF

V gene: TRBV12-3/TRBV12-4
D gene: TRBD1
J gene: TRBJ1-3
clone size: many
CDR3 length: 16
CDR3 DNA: TGTGCCAGCAGTACAGGGGTAGGGGACTCTGGAAACACCATATATTTT
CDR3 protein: CASSTGVGDSGNTIYF

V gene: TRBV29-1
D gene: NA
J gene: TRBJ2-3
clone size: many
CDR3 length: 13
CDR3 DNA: TGCAGCGTTGAGGGCGGGGGCACAGATACGCAGTATTTT
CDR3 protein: CSVEGGGTDTQYF

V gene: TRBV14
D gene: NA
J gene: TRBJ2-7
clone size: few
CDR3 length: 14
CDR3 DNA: TGTGCCAGCAGCCAAGGGACAACGGTCGCCGAGCAGTACTTC
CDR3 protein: CASSQGTTVAEQYF

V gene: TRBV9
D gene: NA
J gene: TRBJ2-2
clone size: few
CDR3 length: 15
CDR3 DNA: TGTGCCAGCAGCCCCACGTGGAGTGGCACCGGGGAGCTGTTTTTT
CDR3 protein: CASSPTWSGTGELFF

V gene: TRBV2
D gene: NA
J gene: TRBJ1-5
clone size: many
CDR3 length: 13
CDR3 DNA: TGTGCCACTGCGTACAGGAGCAATCAGCCCCAGCATTTT
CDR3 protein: CATAYRSNQPQHF

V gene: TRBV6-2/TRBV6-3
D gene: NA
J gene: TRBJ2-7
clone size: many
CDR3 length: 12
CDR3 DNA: TGTGCCAGCAGCCACTACACCTACGAGCAGTACTTC
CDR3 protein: CASSHYTYEQYF

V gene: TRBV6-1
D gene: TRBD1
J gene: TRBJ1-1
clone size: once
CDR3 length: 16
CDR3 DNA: TGTGCCAGCAGTGAAAGTGAGACAGGGGGGAACACTGAAGCTTTCTTT
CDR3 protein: CASSESETGGNTEAFF

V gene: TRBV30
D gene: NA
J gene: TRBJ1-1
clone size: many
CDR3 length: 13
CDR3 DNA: TGTGCCTGGAGTGTACATCCCACCGCTGAAGCTTTCTTT
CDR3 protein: CAWSVHPTAEAFF

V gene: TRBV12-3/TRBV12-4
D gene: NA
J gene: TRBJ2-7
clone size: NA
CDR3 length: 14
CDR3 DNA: TGTGCCAGCAGTCCGGACTGGAGGTCTGGCGAGCAGTACTTC
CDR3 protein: CASSPDWRSGEQYF

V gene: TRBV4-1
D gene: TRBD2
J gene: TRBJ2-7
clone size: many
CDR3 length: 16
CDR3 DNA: TGCGCCAGCAGCCCGTCTGGCGGCGGGGGGACCTACGAGCAGTACTTC
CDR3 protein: CASSPSGGGGTYEQYF

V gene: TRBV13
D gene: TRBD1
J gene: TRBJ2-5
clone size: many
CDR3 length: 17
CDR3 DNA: TGTGCCAGCAGCTTAGGGGCGTTCGGGACAGGGGGCGAGACCCAGTACTTC
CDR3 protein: CASSLGAFGTGGETQYF

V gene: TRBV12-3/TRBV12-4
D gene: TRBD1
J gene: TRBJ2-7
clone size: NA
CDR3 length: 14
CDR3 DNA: TGTGCCAGCAGTACAGGGGGTACCGCCTACGAGCAGTACTTC
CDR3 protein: CASSTGGTAYEQYF

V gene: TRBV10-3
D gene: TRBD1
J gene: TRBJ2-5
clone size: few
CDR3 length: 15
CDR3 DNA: TGTGCCATCAGTTCAGAACAGGGGATCCAAGAGACCCAGTACTTC
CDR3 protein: CAISSEQGIQETQYF

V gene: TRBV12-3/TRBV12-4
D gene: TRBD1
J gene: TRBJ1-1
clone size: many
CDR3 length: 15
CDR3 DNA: TGTGCCAGCACCTCCCGGGACAGGGCGATAACTGAAGCTTTCTTT
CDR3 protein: CASTSRDRAITEAFF

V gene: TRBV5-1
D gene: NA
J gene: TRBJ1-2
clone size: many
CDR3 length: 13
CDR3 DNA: TGCGCCAGCAGCTCCAACAGTAACTATGGCTACACCTTC
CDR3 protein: CASSSNSNYGYTF

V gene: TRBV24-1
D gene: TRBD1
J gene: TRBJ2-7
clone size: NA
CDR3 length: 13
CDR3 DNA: TGTGCCACCAGTGCCTTTGACAGGGGCGAGCAGTACTTC
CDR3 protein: CATSAFDRGEQYF

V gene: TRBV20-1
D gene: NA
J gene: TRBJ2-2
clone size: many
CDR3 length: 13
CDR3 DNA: TGCAGTGCTGCCAGGGTAACTACCGGGGAGCTGTTTTTT
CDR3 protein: CSAARVTTGELFF

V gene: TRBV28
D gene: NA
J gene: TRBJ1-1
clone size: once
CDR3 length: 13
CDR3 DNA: TGTGCCAGCCGCTTGGGGGGGCGCACTGAAGCTTTCTTT
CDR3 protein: CASRLGGRTEAFF

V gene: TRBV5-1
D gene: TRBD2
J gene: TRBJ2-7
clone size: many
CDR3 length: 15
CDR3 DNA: TGTGCCAGCAGCTTGGGTCCTAGCGGTTCCTACGAGCAGTACTTC
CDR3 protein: CASSLGPSGSYEQYF

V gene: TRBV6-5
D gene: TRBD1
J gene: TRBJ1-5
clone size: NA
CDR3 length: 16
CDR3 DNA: TGTGCCAGCAGTTACTCCCCGGGACAGTTAAATCAGCCCCAGCATTTT
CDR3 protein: CASSYSPGQLNQPQHF

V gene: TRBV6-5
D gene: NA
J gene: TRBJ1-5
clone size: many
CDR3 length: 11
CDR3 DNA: TGTGCCAGCAGTCATAATCAGCCCCAGCATTTT
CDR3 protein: CASSHNQPQHF

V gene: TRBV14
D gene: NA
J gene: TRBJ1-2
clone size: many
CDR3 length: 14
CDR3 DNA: TGTGCCAGCAGCCAACAAGAAGTAAACTATGGCTACACCTTC
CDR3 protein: CASSQQEVNYGYTF

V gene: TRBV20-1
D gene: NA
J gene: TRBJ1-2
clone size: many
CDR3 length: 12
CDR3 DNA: TGCAGTGCTAGAGTCGGCTGGGGGGGCTACACCTTC
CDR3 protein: CSARVGWGGYTF

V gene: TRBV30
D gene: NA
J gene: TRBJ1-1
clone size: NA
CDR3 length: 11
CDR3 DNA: TGTGCCTGGAGTGTATCAGGGGTAGCTTTCTTT
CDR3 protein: CAWSVSGVAFF

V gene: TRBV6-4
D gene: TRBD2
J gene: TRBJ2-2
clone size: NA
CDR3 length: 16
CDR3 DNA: TGTGCCAGCAGCTTAAGCCTAGCGGGAGGAGCCGGGGAGCTGTTTTTT
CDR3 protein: CASSLSLAGGAGELFF

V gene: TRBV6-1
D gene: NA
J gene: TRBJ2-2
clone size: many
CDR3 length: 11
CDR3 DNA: TGTGCCAGCAACTTACCCGGGGAGCTGTTTTTT
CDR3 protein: CASNLPGELFF

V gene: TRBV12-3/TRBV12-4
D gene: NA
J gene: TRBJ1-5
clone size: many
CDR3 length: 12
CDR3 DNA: TGTGCCAGCAGTTTAATCAGGAAGCCCCAGCATTTT
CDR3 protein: CASSLIRKPQHF

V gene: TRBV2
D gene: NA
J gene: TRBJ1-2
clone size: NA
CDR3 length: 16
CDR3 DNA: TGTGCCAGCTCTGGAACGATGGGGCCAGAACCCTATGGCTACACCTTC
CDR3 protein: CASSGTMGPEPYGYTF

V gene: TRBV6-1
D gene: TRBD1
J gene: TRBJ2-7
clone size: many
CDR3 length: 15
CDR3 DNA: TGTGCCAGCAGTGTGCTGGGACAGAGTTTCTACGAGCAGTACTTC
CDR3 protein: CASSVLGQSFYEQYF

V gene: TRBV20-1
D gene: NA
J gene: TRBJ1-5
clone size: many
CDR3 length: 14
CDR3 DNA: TGCAGTGCTAGAGGCGGACAGAGGGATCAGCCCCAGCATTTT
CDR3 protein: CSARGGQRDQPQHF

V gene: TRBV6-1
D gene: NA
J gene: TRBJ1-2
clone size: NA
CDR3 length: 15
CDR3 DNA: TGTGCCAGCAGTGAACCCCTAGGAAGGTCCTATGGCTACACCTTC
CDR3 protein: CASSEPLGRSYGYTF

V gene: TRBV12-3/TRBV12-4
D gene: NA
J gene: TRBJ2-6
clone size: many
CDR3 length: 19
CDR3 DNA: TGTGCCAGCAGTTTAAGATTGGGACACTCGAACTCTGGGGCCAACGTCCTGACTTTC
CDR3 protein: CASSLRLGHSNSGANVLTF

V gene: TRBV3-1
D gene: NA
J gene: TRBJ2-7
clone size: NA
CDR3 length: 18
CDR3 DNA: TGTGCCAGCAGCCAAGGACCGCAGCGGGCGGGCATCTCCTACGAGCAGTACTTC
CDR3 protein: CASSQGPQRAGISYEQYF

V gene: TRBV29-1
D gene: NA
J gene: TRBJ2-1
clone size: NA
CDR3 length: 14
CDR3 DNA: TGCAGCGTTGAGAGACAGGAAAAACCCAATGAGCAGTTCTTC
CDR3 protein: CSVERQEKPNEQFF

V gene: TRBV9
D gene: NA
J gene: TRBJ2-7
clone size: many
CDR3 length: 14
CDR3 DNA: TGTGCCAGCAGCGGCGGCAGGGGAGTAGGCGAGCAGTACTTC
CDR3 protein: CASSGGRGVGEQYF

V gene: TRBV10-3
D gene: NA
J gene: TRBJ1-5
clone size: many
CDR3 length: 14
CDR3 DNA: TGTGCCATCAGTGACCGGGACGGTAATCAGCCCCAGCATTTT
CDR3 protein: CAISDRDGNQPQHF

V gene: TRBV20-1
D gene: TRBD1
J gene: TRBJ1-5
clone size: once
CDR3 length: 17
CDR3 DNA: TGCAGTGCTCGCCTAGGACAGGGCTTAAGGGTCAATCAGCCCCAGCATTTT
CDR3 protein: CSARLGQGLRVNQPQHF

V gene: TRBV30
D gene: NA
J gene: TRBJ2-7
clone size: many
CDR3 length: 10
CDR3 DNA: TGTGCGGCGGGACTCTACGAGCAGTACTTC
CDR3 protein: CAAGLYEQYF

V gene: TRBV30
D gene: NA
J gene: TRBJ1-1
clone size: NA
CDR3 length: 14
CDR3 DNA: TGTGCCTGGAGTCGTGGGCAGGAGAACACTGAAGCTTTCTTT
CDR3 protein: CAWSRGQENTEAFF

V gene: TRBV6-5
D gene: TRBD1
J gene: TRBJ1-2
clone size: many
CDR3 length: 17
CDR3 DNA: TGTGCCAGCAGTTACTCTTCGGGGGCAGGGGGTGCCGCAGGCTACACCTTC
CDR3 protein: CASSYSSGAGGAAGYTF

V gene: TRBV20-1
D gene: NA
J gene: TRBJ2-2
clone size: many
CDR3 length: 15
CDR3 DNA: TGCAGTGCTAAAGTAGACACCCTCGTGAGCGGGGAGCTGTTTTTT
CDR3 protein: CSAKVDTLVSGELFF

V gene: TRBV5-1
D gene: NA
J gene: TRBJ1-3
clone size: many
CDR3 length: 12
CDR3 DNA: TGCGCCAGCAGCGTGACTGGAAACACCATATATTTT
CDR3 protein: CASSVTGNTIYF

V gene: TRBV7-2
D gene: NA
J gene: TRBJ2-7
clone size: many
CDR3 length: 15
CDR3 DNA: TGTGCCAGCAGCTTAGCGCGGGCTAGAACCTACGAGCAGTACTTC
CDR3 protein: CASSLARARTYEQYF

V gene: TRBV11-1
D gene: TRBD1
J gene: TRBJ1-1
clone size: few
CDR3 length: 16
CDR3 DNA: TGTGCCAGCAGCTTAGGGCAGGACAGGGGGCGGAGTGAAGCTTTCTTT
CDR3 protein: CASSLGQDRGRSEAFF

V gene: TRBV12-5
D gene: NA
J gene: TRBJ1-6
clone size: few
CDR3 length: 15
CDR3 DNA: TGTGCTAGTGGTTTGTTACCAGGGACTAATTCACCCCTCCACTTT
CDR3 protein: CASGLLPGTNSPLHF

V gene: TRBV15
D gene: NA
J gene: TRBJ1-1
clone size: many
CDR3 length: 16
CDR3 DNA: TGTGCCACCAGCAGAGATCGGGCAGACTTGAACACTGAAGCTTTCTTT
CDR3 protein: CATSRDRADLNTEAFF

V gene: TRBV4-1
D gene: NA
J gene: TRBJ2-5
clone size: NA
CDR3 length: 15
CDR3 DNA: TGCGCCAGCAGCCAAGAATGGTTACTGTTGGAGACCCAGTACTTC
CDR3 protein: CASSQEWLLLETQYF

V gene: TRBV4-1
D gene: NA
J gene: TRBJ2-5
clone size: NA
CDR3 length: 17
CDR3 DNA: TGCGCCAGCAGCCAAGGCCGTAGGACACAGAAGAAAGAGACCCAGTACTTC
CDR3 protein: CASSQGRRTQKKETQYF

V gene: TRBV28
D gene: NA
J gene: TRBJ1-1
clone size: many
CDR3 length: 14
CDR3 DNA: TGTGCCAGCAGTTTAGTAGCAGTCAACACTGAAGCTTTCTTT
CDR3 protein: CASSLVAVNTEAFF

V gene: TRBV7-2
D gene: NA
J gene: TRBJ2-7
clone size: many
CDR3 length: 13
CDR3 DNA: TGTGCCAGCAGTTCATTCAGGGGTTACGAGCAGTACTTC
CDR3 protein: CASSSFRGYEQYF